This T cell receptor beta chain was sequenced during a study of CDR3 diversity in severe acne (dated by TCRdb to between 2018 and 2020). Notes on this clonotype: Its antigen remains undetermined. Base quality data are lacking; no much larger clone is found one base away.

V trim: 2 bases; J trim: 2 bases; unmatched bases: 3. For CDR1 and CDR2, the germline V gene (reference sequence) lists SEHNR and FQNEAQ. The CDR3 has 15 amino acids, counting the end cysteine and phenylalanine. Only the CDR3 DNA stays, 45 bases, in frame from base 1. Receptors were amplified or captured by PCR. Reads for this sample came from an Illumina HiSeq 2000. TCRdb cleaned the public reads at Q25 with fastp, built clones with MiXCR and kept in-frame beta chains. Records with the same CDR3 protein are collapsed into one entry carrying the most frequent genes and DNA. The sample records 65,000 to 95,000 distinct CDR3 sequences, under 60% of which are singletons. The ten largest clonotypes hold around an eighth of the sample.

The sequence was collected from a male donor in good health, without acne. The rearrangement combines TRBV7-9 with TRBJ2-1; TRBD2 matches 7 bases in the middle. The sequenced sample was blood. The base sequence is TGTGCCAGCAGCTTACTAGCGGAGCCCTACAATGAGCAGTTCTTC. It specifies CASSLLAEPYNEQFF.